This T cell receptor (beta chain) was recovered during a study of human T cells and chemical hapten exposure. As for the study in general: Sensitization used 2% DPC on approximately 2 cm by approximately 2 cm upper inner arm skin. Study observations and caveats: Since the donors had alopecia, their immune response may not be the same as that of healthy people.

One entry per CDR3 protein, called by TCRdb with MiXCR from the RACE reads. Among under 450,000 distinct CDR3 sequences listed, about 6% were seen once. Germline V gene lookup returns CDR1 LNHNV and CDR2 YYDKDF (reference sequence). Trimming shortened V by 0 bases and J by 7 bases, and 15 bases separated the two germline ends. This CDR3 is 15 amino acids long. Described time point: patch test 2, 6 weeks after DPC sensitization. Treatment indicated: therapeutic diphenylcyclopropenone sensitization with weekly scalp DPC. With regard to this clonotype: Its antigen is still unknown.

The clonotype originates from a woman between 18 and 29 years old with alopecia areata. Some clones in this sample may be carry-over from other donors' samples. The source material was whole blood, sampled in connection with sensitization to the hapten diphenylcyclopropenone (DPC). The chain employs TRBV15 and TRBJ1-1; the D gene is possibly TRBD1 (5 bases). The CDR3 here is CATSREEGLLDEAFF. CDR3 DNA: TGTGCCACCAGCAGAGAGGAGGGGTTGTTGGATGAAGCTTTCTTT.